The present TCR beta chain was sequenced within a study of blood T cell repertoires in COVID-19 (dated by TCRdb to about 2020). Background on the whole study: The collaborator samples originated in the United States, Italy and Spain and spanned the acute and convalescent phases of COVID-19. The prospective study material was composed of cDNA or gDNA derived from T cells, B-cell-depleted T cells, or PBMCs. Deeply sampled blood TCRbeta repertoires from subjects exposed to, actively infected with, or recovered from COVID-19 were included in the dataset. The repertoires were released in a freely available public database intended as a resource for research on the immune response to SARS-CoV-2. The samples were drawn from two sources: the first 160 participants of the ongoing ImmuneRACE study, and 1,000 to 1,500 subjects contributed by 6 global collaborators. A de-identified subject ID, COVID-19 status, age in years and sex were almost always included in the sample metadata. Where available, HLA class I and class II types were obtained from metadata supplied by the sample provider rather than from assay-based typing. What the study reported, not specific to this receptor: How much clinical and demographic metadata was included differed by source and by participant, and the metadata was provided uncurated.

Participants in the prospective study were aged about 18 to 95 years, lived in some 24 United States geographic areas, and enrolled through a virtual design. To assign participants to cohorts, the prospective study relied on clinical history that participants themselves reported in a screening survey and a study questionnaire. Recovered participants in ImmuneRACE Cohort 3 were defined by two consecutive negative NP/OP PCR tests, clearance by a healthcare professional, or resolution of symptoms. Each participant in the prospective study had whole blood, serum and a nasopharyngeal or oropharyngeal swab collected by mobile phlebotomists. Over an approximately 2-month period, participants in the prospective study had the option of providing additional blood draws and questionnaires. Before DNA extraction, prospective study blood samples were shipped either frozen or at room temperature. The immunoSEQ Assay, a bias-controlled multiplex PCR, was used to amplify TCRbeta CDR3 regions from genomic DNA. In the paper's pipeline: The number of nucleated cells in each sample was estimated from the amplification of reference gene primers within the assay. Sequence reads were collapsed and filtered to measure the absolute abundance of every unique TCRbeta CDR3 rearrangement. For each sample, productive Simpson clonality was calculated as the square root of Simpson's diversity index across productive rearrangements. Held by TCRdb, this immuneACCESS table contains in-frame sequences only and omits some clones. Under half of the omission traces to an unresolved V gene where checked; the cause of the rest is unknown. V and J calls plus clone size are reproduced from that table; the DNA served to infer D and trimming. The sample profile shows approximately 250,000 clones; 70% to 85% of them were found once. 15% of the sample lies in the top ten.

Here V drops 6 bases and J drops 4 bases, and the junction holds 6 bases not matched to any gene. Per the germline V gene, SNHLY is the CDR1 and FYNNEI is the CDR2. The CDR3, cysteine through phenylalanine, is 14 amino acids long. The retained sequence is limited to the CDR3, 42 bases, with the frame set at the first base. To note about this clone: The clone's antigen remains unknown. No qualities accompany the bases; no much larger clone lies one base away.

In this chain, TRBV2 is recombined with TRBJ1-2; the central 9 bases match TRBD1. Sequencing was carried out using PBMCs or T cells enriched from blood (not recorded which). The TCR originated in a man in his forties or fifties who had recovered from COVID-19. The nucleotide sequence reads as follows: TGTGCCAGCAGCCGGACAGGGGAGGGCTATGGCTACACCTTC. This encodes CASSRTGEGYGYTF.